Sequencing of this T cell receptor beta chain was carried out in a study (dated by TCRdb to the mid-2010s). Study-wide context: The study examined whether tumor-infiltrating Tregs in breast cancer are drawn from blood Tregs or arise in situ by conversion from other CD4+ T cell subsets. Here is what the overall study found, with its caveats: Tumor memory CD4+ T cell TCR gene usage clustered with blood and lymph node memory CD4+ cells and lymph node naive CD4+ cells. The larger-cohort validation was restricted to a single TCR beta V-J rearrangement rather than whole repertoires. The TCR alpha and beta sequences of tumor-infiltrating Tregs showed the greatest overlap with tumor naive CD4+ T cells, followed by blood naive CD4+ T cells.

Naive CD4+ T cells were purified with the Miltenyi Naive CD4+ T Cell Isolation kit, with Tregs depleted using CD25 microbeads. Tregs, naive and memory CD4+ T cells from tumor, blood and ipsilateral draining lymph nodes of five breast cancer patients underwent full-length TCR alpha and beta sequencing. Ficoll density gradient centrifugation was used to isolate mononuclear cells from either lymph nodes or roughly 46 ml of peripheral blood. A purity exceeding 90% was confirmed by FACS for the sorted cell populations. This clonotype was seen at least ten times. What antigen it recognizes has not been identified. Base quality data are lacking; no much larger clone is found one base away. The germline V gene provides CDR1 SGHVS and CDR2 FQNEAQ. The CDR3 measures 15 amino acids from cysteine to phenylalanine. The read is trimmed to its CDR3 DNA, 45 bases read in frame from base 1. From V the trimming removes 8 bases and from J it removes 6 bases, while the gene matches leave 13 bases of the junction unaccounted for.

Full-length TCR variable regions were amplified by 5' RACE PCR using constant-region reverse primers, and then by semi-nested PCR using Nested Universal Primer A. The ReliaPrep RNA Cell Miniprep System was used to extract total RNA, which was then reverse transcribed into 5'RACE-ready cDNA with the SMARTer RACE 5'/3' Kit. Full-length TCR alpha and beta libraries were barcoded with multiplex adaptors and sequenced on an Illumina MiSeq. The source study handled its data this way. For each of nine subset-tissue groups, sequencing data from the five patients were pooled, and the groups were compared by unsupervised clustering of TCR gene usage. The Morisita-Horn index was used to calculate repertoire similarity, with shared sequences weighted by how much each contributed to each repertoire. In TCRdb, the public reads were trimmed at Q25 with fastp and aligned with MiXCR, with productive beta chains retained. A single entry per CDR3 protein holds the most common genes and DNA from its merged rows. The V and J calls were determined by TCRdb, not by the authors. The sample includes tens of thousands of distinct CDR3 sequences, with approximately 17% observed a single time. The leading ten clones occupy approximately 2.5% of the sample.

The sample was naive CD4+ T cells sorted from blood. In light of the paper, this sample's cell subset or site label describes: naive CD4+ T cells, CD4+CD45RA+CD25-. The TCR comes from a female donor with breast cancer. Recombination connected TRBV7-8 to TRBJ1-5; the junction holds 7 bases that match TRBD1. The CDR3 protein: CASLRGGEGGQPQHF. The nucleotides read TGTGCCAGCTTAAGAGGGGGCGAGGGTGGTCAGCCCCAGCATTTT.